This T cell receptor beta chain stems from a study of blood T cell repertoires in COVID-19. Background on the study: Nucleic acid was either cDNA or gDNA, and it came from T cells, B-cell-depleted T cells, or PBMCs.

There are 15 residues in the CDR3. J was trimmed by 10 bases and V by 4 bases; bases with no gene match: 9. In germline, CDR1 is SGDLS, CDR2 YYNGEE. In the study's own analysis: Amplification with reference gene primers provided the estimates of nucleated cell counts. TCRdb keeps only in-frame clones here, not all; method: immunoSEQ multiplex PCR. The DNA gave D and trimming, while V, J and clone size come from that table. The table lists 130,000 or so clones, approximately 87% of them singletons. The chain uses TRBV9 and TRBJ2-1; TRBD2 aligns across 12 bases. This clonotype was obtained from a man between 70 and 80 years old with active COVID-19. The sequencing sample was made of peripheral blood. The DNA for the CDR3 is TGTGCCAGCAGCCTAAGACTAGCGGGAGCGGGGGAGCAGTTCTTC. It encodes CASSLRLAGAGEQFF. Together with reference TRBV9 and TRBJ2-1, the CDR3 gives the full variable domain: DSGVTQTPKHLITATGQRVTLRCSPRSGDLSVYWYQQSLDQGLQFLIQYYNGEERAKGNILERFSAQQFPDLHSELNLSSLELGDSALYFCASSLRLAGAGEQFFGPGTRLTVL.